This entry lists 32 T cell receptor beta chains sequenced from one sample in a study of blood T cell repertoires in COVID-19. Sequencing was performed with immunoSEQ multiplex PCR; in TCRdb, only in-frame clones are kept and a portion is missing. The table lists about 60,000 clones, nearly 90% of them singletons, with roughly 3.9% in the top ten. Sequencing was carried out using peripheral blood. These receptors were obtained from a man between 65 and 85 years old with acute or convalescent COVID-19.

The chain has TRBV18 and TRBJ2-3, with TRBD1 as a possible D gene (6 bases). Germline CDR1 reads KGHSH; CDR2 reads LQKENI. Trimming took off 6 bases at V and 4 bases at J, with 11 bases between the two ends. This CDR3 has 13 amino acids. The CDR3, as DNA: TGTGCCAGCTCGTCGGACAGTTCAGATACGCAGTATTTT. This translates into CASSSDSSDTQYF.

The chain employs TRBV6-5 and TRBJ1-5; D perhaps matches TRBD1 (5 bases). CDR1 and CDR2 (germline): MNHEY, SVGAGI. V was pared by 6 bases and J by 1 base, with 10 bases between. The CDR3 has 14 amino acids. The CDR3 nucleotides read TGTGCCAGCAGCCCCCAGGGCAGCAATCAGCCCCAGCATTTT. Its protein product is CASSPQGSNQPQHF.

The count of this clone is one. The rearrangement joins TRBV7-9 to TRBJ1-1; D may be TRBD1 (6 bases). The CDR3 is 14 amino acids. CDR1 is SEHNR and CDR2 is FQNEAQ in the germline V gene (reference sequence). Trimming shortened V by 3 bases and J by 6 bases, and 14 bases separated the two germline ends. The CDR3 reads CASSFGQLDPEAFF. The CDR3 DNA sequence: TGTGCCAGCAGCTTCGGACAGTTAGACCCTGAAGCTTTCTTT. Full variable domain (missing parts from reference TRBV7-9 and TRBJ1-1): DTGVSQNPRHKITKRGQNVTFRCDPISEHNRLYWYRQTLGQGPEFLTYFQNEAQLEKSRLLSDRFSAERPKGSFSTLEIQRTEQGDSAMYLCASSFGQLDPEAFFGQGTRLTVV.

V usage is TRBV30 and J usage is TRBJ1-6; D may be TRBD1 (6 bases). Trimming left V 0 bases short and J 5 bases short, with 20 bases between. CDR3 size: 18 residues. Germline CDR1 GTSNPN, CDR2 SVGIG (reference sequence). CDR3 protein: CAWSVRMTRDTHNSPLHF. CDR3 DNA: TGTGCCTGGAGTGTAAGGATGACCCGGGACACCCATAATTCACCCCTCCACTTT.

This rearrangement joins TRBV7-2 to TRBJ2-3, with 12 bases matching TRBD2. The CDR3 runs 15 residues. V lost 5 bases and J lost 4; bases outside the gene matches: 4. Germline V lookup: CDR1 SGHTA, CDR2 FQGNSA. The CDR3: CASSPGTSGPDTQYF. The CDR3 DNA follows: TGTGCCAGCAGCCCCGGGACTAGCGGGCCAGATACGCAGTATTTT.

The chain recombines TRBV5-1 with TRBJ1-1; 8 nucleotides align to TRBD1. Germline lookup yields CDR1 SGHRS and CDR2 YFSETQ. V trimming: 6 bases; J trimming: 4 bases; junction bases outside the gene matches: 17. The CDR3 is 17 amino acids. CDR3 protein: CASKYLGQGISATEAFF. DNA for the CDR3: TGCGCCAGCAAGTATTTAGGACAGGGAATTAGTGCCACTGAAGCTTTCTTT.

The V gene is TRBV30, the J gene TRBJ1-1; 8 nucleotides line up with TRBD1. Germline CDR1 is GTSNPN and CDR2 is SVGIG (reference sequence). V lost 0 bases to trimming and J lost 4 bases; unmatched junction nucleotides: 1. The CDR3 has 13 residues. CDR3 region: CAWSVDRGTEAFF. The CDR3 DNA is TGTGCCTGGAGTGTTGACAGGGGCACTGAAGCTTTCTTT.

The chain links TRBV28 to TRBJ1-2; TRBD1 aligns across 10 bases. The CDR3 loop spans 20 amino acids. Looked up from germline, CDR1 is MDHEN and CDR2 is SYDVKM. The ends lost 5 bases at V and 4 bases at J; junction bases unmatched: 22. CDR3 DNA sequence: TGTGCCAGCAGTGGGTCCCGTAACCGGGACAGGGGAATCTCAACCTATGGCTACACCTTC. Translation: CASSGSRNRDRGISTYGYTF.

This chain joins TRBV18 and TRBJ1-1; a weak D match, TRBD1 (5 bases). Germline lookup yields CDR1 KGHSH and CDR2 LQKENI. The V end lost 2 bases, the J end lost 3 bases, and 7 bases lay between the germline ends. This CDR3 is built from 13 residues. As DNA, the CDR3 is TGTGCCAGCTCACCAGGACACGACACTGAAGCTTTCTTT. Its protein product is CASSPGHDTEAFF.

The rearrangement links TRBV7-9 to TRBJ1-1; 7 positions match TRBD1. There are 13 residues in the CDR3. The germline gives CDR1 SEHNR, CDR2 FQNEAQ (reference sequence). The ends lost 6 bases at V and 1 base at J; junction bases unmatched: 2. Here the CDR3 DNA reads TGTGCCAGCAGTCAGGGGGGGAACACTGAAGCTTTCTTT. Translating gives CASSQGGNTEAFF.

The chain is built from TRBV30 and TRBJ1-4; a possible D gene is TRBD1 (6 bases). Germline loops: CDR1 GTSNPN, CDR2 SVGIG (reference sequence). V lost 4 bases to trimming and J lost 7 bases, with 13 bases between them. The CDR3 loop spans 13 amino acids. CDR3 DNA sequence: TGTGCCTGGATGACAGGCTATCGTGAAAAACTGTTTTTT. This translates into CAWMTGYREKLFF.

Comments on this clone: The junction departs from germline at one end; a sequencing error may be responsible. The CDR3 spells CASSSGQGADTQYF. CDR3 bases: TGTGCTAGCAGCTCGGGACAGGGCGCAGATACGCAGTATTTT. The chain recombines TRBV7-7 with TRBJ2-3, with TRBD1 matching over 9 bases. The CDR3 has 14 residues. CDR1 and CDR2 from the germline V gene are SSHAT and FNYEAQ (reference sequence).

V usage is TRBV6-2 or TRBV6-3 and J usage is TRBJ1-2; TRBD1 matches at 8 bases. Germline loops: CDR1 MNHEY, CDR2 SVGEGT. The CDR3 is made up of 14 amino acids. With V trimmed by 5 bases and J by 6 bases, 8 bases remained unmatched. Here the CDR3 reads CASSRRTGWDGYTF. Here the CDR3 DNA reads TGTGCCAGCAGTCGCCGGACAGGGTGGGATGGCTACACCTTC.

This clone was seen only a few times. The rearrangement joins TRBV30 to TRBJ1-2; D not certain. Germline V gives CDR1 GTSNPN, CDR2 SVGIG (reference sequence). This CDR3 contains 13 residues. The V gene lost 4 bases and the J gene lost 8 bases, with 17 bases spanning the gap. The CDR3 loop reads CAWKMGAQEGYTF. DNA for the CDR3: TGTGCCTGGAAAATGGGAGCACAAGAGGGCTACACCTTC.

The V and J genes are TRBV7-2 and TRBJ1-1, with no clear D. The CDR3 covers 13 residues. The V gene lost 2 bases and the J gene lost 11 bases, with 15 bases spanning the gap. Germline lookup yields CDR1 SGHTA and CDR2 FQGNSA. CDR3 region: CASSLNAARVAFF. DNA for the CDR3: TGTGCCAGCAGCTTAAATGCAGCGAGGGTGGCTTTCTTT.

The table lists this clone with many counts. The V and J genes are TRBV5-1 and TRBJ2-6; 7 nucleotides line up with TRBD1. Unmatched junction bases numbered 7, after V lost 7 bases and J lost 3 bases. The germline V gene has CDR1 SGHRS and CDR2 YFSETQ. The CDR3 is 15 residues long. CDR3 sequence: CASGGDRVGANVLTF. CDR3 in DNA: TGCGCCAGCGGGGGTGACAGGGTTGGGGCCAACGTCCTGACTTTC.

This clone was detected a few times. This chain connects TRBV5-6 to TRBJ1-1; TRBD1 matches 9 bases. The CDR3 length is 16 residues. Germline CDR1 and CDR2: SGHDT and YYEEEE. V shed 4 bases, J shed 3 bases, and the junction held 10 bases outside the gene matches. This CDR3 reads CASSPRQTGGYTEAFF. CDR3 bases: TGTGCCAGCAGCCCCAGACAAACAGGGGGCTACACTGAAGCTTTCTTT. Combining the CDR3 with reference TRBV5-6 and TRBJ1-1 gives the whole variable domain DAGVTQSPTHLIKTRGQQVTLRCSPKSGHDTVSWYQQALGQGPQFIFQYYEEEERQRGNFPDRFSGHQFPNYSSELNVNALLLGDSALYLCASSPRQTGGYTEAFFGQGTRLTVV.

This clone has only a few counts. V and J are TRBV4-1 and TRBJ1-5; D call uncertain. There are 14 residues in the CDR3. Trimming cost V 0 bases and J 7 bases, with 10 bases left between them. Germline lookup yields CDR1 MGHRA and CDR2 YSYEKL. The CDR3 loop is CASSQDPTEQPQHF. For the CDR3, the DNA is TGCGCCAGCAGCCAAGATCCTACGGAGCAGCCCCAGCATTTT.

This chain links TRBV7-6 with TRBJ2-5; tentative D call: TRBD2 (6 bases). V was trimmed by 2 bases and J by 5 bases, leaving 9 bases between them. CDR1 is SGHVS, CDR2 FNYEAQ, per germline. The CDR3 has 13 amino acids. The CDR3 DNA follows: TGTGCCAGCAGCTTACTAGCGAGGGAGACCCAGTACTTC. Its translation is CASSLLARETQYF.

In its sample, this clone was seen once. The CDR3 bases are TGTGCCAGCAGTCGTCACAGGAATAGCAATCAGCCCCAGCATTTT. This encodes CASSRHRNSNQPQHF. This sequence joins TRBV7-8 and TRBJ1-5; TRBD1 might be the D (5 bases). The CDR3 is 15 residues long. Germline V CDR1 and CDR2: SGHVS, FQNEAQ. V was trimmed by 6 bases and J by 0 bases, leaving 12 bases between them.

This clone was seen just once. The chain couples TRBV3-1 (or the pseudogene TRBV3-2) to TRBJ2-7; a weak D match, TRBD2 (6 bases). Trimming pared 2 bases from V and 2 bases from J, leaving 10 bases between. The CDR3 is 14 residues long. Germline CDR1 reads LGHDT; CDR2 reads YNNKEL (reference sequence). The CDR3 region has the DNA TGTGCCAGCAGCCAAAGTACGGGGGCCTACGAGCAGTACTTC. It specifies CASSQSTGAYEQYF.

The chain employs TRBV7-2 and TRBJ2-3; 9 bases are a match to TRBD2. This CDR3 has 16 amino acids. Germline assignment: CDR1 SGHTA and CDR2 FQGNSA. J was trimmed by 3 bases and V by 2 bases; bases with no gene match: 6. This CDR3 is CASSLRRGGRTDTQYF. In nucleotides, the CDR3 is TGTGCCAGCAGCTTACGGCGGGGGGGCAGGACAGATACGCAGTATTTT.

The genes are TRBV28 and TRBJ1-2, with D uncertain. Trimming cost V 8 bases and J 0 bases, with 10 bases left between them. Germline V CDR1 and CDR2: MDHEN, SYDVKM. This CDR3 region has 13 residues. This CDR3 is CASQGVPNYGYTF. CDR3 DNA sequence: TGTGCCAGCCAAGGAGTACCTAACTATGGCTACACCTTC.

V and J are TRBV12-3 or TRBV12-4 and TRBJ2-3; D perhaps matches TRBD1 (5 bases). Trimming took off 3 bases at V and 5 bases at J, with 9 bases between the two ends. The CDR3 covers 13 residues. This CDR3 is CASSLVREDTQYF. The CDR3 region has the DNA TGTGCCAGCAGTTTGGTCAGGGAAGATACGCAGTATTTT.

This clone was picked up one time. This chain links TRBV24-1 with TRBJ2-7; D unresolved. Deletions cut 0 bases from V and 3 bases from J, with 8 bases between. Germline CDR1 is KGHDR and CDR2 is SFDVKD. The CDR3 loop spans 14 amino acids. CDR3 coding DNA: TGTGCCACCAGTGATTTGGGGCAGAGCTACGAGCAGTACTTC. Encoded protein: CATSDLGQSYEQYF.

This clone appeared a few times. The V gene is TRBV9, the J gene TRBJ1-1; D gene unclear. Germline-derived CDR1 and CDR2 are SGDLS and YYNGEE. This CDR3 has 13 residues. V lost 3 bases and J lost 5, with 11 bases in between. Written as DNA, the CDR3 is TGTGCCAGCAGCGGCGGAGATCTTACTGAAGCTTTCTTT. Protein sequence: CASSGGDLTEAFF.

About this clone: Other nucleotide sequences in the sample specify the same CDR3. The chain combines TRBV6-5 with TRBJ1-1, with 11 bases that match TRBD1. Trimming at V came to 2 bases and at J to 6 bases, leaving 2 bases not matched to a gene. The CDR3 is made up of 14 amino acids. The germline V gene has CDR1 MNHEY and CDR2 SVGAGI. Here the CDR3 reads CASSYTGQGAEAFF. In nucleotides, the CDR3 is TGTGCCAGCAGTTACACGGGACAGGGGGCTGAAGCTTTCTTT.

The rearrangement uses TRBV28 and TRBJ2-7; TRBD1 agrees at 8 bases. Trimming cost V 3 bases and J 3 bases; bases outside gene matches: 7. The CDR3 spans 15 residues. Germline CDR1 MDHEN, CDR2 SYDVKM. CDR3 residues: CASSFQGAVVYEQYF. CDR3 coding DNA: TGTGCCAGCAGTTTCCAGGGGGCGGTGGTCTACGAGCAGTACTTC. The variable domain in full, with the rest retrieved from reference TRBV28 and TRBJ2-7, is DVKVTQSSRYLVKRTGEKVFLECVQDMDHENMFWYRQDPGLGLRLIYFSYDVKMKEKGDIPEGYSVSREKKERFSLILESASTNQTSMYLCASSFQGAVVYEQYFGPGTRLTVT.

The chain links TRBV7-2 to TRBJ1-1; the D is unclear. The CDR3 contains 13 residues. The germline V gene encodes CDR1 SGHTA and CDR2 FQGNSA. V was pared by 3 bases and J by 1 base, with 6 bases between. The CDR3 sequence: CASSLQANTEAFF. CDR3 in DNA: TGTGCCAGCAGCTTGCAGGCGAACACTGAAGCTTTCTTT. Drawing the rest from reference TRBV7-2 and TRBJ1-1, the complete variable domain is GAGVSQSPSNKVTEKGKDVELRCDPISGHTALYWYRQSLGQGLEFLIYFQGNSAPDKSGLPSDRFSAERTGGSVSTLTIQRTQQEDSAVYLCASSLQANTEAFFGQGTRLTVV.

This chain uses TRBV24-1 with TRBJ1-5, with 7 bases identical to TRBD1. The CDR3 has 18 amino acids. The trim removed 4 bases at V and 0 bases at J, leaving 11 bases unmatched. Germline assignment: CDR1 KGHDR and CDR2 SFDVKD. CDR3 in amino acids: CATSEGTAKRDSNQPQHF. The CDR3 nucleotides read TGTGCCACCAGTGAGGGGACAGCCAAACGGGATAGCAATCAGCCCCAGCATTTT.

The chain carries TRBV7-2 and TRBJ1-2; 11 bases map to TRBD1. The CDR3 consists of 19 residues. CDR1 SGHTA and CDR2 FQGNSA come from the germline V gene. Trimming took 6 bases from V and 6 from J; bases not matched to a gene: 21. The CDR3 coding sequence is TGTGCCAGCAGTCCGGCCACGACAAGGACAGGGGGCATCCGGGATGGCTACACCTTC. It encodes CASSPATTRTGGIRDGYTF.

The CDR3 region has the DNA TGTGCCAGCAGCTCGCGTACAGTAAACTATGGCTACACCTTC. Protein sequence: CASSSRTVNYGYTF. V is TRBV13 and J is TRBJ1-2; D not resolved. The CDR3 is 14 residues long. Trimming removed 4 bases at V and 2 bases at J, with 11 bases between. Germline V gene lookup returns CDR1 PRHDT and CDR2 FYEKMQ (reference sequence).